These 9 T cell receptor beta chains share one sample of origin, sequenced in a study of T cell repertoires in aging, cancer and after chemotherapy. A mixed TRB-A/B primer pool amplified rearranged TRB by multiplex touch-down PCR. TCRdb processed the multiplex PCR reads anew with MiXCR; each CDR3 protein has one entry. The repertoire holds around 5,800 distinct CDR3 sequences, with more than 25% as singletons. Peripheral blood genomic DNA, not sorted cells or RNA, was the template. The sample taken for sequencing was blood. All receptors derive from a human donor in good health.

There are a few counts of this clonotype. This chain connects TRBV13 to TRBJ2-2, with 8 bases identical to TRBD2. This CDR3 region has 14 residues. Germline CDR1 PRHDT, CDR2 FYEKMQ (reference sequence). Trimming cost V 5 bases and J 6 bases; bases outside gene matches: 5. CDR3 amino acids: CASSTGGAPGELFF. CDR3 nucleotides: TGTGCCAGCAGCACCGGGGGGGCGCCCGGGGAGCTGTTTTTT.

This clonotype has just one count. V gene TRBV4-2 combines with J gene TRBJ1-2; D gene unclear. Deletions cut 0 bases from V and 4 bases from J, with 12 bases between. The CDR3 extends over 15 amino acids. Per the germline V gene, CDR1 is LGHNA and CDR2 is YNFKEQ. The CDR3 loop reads CASSQDPGNLYGYTF. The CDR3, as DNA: TGTGCCAGCAGCCAAGACCCGGGCAACCTCTATGGCTACACCTTC.

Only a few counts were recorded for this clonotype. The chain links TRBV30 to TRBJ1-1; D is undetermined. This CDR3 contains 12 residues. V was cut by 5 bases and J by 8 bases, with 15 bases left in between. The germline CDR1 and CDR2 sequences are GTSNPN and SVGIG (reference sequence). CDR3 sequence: CAWAGYVGEAFF. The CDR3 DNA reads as TGTGCCTGGGCGGGCTACGTGGGCGAAGCTTTCTTT.

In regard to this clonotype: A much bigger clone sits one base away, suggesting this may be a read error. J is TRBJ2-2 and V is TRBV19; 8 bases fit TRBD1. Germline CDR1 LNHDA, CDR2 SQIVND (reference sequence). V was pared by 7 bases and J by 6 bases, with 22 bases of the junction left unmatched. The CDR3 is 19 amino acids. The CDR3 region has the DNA TGTGCCAGTATTACCAGTATAGGGACAGGTCTCCGCGCCCCCGGGGAGCTGTTTTTT. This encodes CASITSIGTGLRAPGELFF.

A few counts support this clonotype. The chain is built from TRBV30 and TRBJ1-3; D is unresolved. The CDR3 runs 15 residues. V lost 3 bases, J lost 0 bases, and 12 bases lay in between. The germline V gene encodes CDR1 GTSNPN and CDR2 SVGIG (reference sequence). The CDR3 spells CAWRKGLSSGNTIYF. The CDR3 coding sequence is TGTGCCTGGAGGAAGGGCCTAAGCTCTGGAAACACCATATATTTT.

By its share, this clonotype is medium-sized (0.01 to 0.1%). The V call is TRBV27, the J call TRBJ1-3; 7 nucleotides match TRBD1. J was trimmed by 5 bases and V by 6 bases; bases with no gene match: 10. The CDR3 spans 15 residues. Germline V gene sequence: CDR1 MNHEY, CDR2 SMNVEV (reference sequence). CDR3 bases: TGTGCCAGCAGGCTCACAGGGGCCACTCGAAACACCATATATTTT. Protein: CASRLTGATRNTIYF.

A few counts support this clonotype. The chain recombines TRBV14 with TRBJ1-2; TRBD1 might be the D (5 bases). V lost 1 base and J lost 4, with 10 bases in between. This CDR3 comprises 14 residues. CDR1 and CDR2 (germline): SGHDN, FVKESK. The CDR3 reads CASSQGGGFYGYTF. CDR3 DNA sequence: TGTGCCAGCAGCCAAGGCGGGGGGTTCTATGGCTACACCTTC.

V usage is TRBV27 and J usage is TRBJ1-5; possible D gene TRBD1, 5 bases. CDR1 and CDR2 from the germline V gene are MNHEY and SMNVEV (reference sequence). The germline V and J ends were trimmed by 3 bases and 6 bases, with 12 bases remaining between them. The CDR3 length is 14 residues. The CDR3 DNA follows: TGTGCCAGCAGTTTTGTGGGGCACGGTCAGCCCCAGCATTTT. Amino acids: CASSFVGHGQPQHF.

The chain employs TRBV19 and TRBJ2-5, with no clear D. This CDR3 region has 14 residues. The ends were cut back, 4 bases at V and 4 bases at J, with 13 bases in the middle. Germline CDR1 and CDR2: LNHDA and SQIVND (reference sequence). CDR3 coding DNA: TGTGCCAGTAGTAAACGACAACTACTAGAGACCCAGTACTTC. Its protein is CASSKRQLLETQYF. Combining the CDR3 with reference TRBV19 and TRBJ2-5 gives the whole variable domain DGGITQSPKYLFRKEGQNVTLSCEQNLNHDAMYWYRQDPGQGLRLIYYSQIVNDFQKGDIAEGYSVSREKKESFPLTVTSAQKNPTAFYLCASSKRQLLETQYFGPGTRLLVL.